This TCR beta chain was documented in a study of breast tumors, draining lymph nodes, adjacent tissues. Samples came from axillary lymph nodes draining the breast cancer. This CDR3 is 14 amino acids long. Looked up from germline, CDR1 is LNHDA and CDR2 is SQIVND (reference sequence). The V end lost 4 bases, the J end lost 1 base, and 11 bases lay between the germline ends. This clonotype was counted many times. The target antigen is unknown. TCRdb itself ran the multiplex PCR reads through MiXCR, one entry per CDR3 protein. This table holds about 130,000 distinct CDR3 sequences, around 20% found once. Study results and caveats: The lymph node origin of tumor T cells was framed as consistent with a hypothesis, not demonstrated. Findings are consistent with lymph node origin and intratumoral expansion of most tumor T cells.

Sequencing input: axillary lymph node tissue. This TCR derives from a female donor with breast cancer. Some clones in this sample may be carry-over from other donors' samples. The chain recombines TRBV19 with TRBJ2-7; no clear D. CDR3 in DNA: TGTGCCAGTAGTACTCCGGAGCCGTCCTACGAGCAGTACTTC. Protein sequence: CASSTPEPSYEQYF.